This is a list of T cell receptor beta chains from one sample in a study of shared clonotypes between healthy human individuals. TCRdb's copy holds only in-frame clones and misses some; the assay was immunoSEQ multiplex PCR. The sample has approximately 1,000,000 clones, roughly 74% seen once. Material for sequencing was memory CD4+ T cells from PBMCs. The origin of the receptors is a man younger than 35 in good health. Some clones in this sample may be carry-over from other donors' samples. The conserved cysteine and the conserved F or W are not part of the CDR3 here. Each record gives: V gene, CDR3 length, CDR3 protein.

>TRBV28|14
AITQPQGGLSYGYT
>TRBV5-1|15
ASSSRGLAGVGNEQF
>TRBV6-1|14
ASSEVPGGLRETQY
>TRBV5-1|13
ASSLGAGSSNTIY
>TRBV5-1|13
ASSEGQPNTGELF
>TRBV7-9|9
ASSLEHEQY
>TRBV29-1|14
SVAHSGRAGTDTQY
>TRBV4-1|14
ASSHPGRASIETQY
>TRBV27|11
ASSLAGADGYT
>TRBV21-1|12
ASSKGGARYGYT
>TRBV7-9|14
ASSPRGGGDTGELF
>TRBV7-2|12
ASSVAYGSTEAF
>TRBV11-3|12
ASSPTSGAQRGY
>TRBV28|12
ASSSRTGDEKLF
>TRBV27|11
ASSPLAPYEQY
>TRBV29-1|14
SVGEQGDWTNEKLF
>TRBV14|14
ASSQGGSGSFHEQY
>TRBV27|14
ASSFSPGPRAETQY
>TRBV30|10
SWGNSINEQF
>TRBV7-8|15
ASSSAHPQSRANVLT
>TRBV15|13
ATSSGDRRNQPQH
>TRBV7-9|13
ASSFFRDRQNGYT
>TRBV18|14
ASSPILAGVSDTQY
>TRBV28|9
ASSYRRGLF
>TRBV5-1|12
ASSMTDRYNEQF
>TRBV7-9|13
ASSLALRGNYGYT
>TRBV7-2|12
ASSLPGRGDTQY
>TRBV6-5|14
ASSYYRGASNSPLH
>TRBV7-2|13
ASTPGTEANYGYT
>TRBV5-1|12
ASSSGQGAGGYT
>TRBV28|12
ASSLGQSRNTIY
>TRBV29-1|11
SVLPVVNTEAF
>TRBV6-5|14
ASSYEGLLNTGELF
>TRBV9|12
ASSVGQSNQPQH
>TRBV6-6|10
ASSYLNQPQH
>TRBV5-1|13
ASSPTGVGTDTQY
>TRBV28|9
ASSKGPEAF
>TRBV6-1|11
ASSEGFPGPQH
>TRBV30|14
AWRRGGGFQGLGYT
>TRBV4-1|12
ASSQERTAYGYT
>TRBV7-9|12
ASSFRDRGREQY
>TRBV2|12
ASSESTSGGQQF
>TRBV5-1|11
ASSLAGYTEAF
>TRBV7-3|14
ASSLGAVQGPDTQY
>TRBV29-1|11
SVDVGAGDTQY
>TRBV29-1|13
SVKAGWGMNTEAF
>TRBV11-2|16
ASSLDWASGWSSYEQY
>TRBV5-1|12
ASSLYLGAIGYT
>TRBV5-4|11
ASSEGVRNEQF
>TRBV25-1|15
ASSKRQGERGNTEAF
>TRBV5-5|11
ASSLAGGNTIY
>TRBV7-9|10
ASSGQGYGYT
>TRBV7-2|11
ASSRSGQETQY
>TRBV27|12
ASSQQGVAHEQY
>TRBV30|11
AIKGLAEREQY
>TRBV11-2|13
ASSLKFTGVDGYT
>TRBV30|10
AWSPNRYGYT